This is a list of T cell receptor beta chains from one sample in a study of T cell repertoires in cytomegalovirus infection. Via MiXCR, TCRdb re-called the reads, giving one row per CDR3 protein. The sample has tens of thousands of distinct CDR3 sequences, 20% to 25% seen once. These receptors have no identified antigens. Specimen: CD8+ T cells from cultured PBMCs, collected from culture after CMV antigen stimulation. All receptors come from a human donor in good health (CMV status not recorded). Some clones in this sample may be carry-over from other donors' samples. CDR3s include the opening cysteine and the closing phenylalanine or tryptophan.

V,J,CDR3
TRBV15,TRBJ2-1,CATSRGVGNEQFF
TRBV5-1,TRBJ2-1,CASSSSRGAYNEQFF
TRBV12-3/TRBV12-4,TRBJ2-7,CATKGSGIEYF
TRBV12-3/TRBV12-4,TRBJ1-5,CASTKQGSNQPQHF
TRBV7-2,TRBJ2-5,CASSLDLTETQYF
TRBV5-1,TRBJ2-7,CASSSEEVAYEQYF
TRBV5-4,TRBJ1-1,CASSFAQPNTEAFF
TRBV27,TRBJ1-2,CASSLGTGFGYTF
TRBV4-3,TRBJ2-1,CASSLRFPGSWDEQFF
TRBV7-3,TRBJ2-5,CASSLNGPLGETQYF
TRBV7-3,TRBJ2-2,CASARDRGRTGELFF
TRBV11-2,TRBJ1-1,CASRGYRGTEAFF